Here is one T cell receptor beta chain with its context. Antigen: not known. V lost 5 bases and J lost 5, with 12 bases in between. The CDR3 extends over 13 amino acids. Germline values: CDR1 LNHDA, CDR2 SQIVND (reference sequence). This entry comes from a study of T cell responses to AZD1222 COVID-19 vaccine. In the study overall: Samples with a second dose at about 4 or about 12 weeks were pooled together.

Assay: immunoSEQ multiplex PCR; the TCRdb copy retains only in-frame clones and omits some. Of 130,000 or so clones listed, approximately 93% are singletons. Whole-study findings and limits: Donors were chiefly white British, with a greater number of females, and clonal diversity was perhaps underestimated. Per reports, nearly half of all spike-specific TCRs target regions that are unmutated in variants. No day 14 peak samples; only post-peak repertoires were characterized.

The sequence came from an adult in good health. The sample was peripheral blood, taken on day 0 of AZD1222 vaccination. The chain recombines TRBV19 with TRBJ1-2, with D tentatively TRBD1 (6 bases). The DNA for the CDR3 is TGTGCCAGTAGTCTCGGGACAAATTATGGCTACACCTTC. Translation: CASSLGTNYGYTF.